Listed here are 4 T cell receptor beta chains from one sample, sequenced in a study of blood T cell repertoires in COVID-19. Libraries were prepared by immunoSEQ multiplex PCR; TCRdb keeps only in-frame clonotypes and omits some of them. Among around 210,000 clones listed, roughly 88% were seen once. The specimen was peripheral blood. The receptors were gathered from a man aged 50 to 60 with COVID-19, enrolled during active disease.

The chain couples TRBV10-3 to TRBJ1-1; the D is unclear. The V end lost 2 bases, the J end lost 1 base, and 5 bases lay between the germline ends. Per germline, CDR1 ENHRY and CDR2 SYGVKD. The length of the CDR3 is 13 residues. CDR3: CAISETPNTEAFF. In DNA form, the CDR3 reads TGTGCCATCAGTGAGACACCGAACACTGAAGCTTTCTTT.

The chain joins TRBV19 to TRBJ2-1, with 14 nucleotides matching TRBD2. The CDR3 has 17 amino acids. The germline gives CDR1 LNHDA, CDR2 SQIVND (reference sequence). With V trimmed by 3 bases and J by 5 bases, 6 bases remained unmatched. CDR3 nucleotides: TGTGCCAGTAGTATTTGGACTAGCGGGAGGTACGACAATGAGCAGTTCTTC. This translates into CASSIWTSGRYDNEQFF.

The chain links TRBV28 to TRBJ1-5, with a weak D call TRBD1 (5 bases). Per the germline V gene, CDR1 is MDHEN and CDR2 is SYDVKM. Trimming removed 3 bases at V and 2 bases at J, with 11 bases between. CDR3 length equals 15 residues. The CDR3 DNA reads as TGTGCCAGCAGTTTTGGGGGGAGCGGCAATCAGCCCCAGCATTTT. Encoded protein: CASSFGGSGNQPQHF.

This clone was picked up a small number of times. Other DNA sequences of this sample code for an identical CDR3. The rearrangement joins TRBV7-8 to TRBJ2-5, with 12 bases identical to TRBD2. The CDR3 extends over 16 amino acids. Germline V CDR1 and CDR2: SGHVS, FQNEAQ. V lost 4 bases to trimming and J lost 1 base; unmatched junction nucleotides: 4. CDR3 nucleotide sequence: TGTGCCAGCAGCTCCCAGACTAGCGGGGGCCAAGAGACCCAGTACTTC. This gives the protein CASSSQTSGGQETQYF.